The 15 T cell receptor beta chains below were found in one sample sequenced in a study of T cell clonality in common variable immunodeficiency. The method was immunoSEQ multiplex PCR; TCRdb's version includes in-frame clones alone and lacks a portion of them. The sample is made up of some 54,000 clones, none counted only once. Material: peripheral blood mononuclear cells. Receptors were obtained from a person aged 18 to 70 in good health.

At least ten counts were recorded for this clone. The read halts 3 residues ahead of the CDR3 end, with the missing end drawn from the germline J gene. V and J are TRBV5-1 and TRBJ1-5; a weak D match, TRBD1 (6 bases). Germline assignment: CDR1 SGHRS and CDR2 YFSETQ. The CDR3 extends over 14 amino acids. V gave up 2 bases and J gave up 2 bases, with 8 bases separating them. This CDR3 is CASSFEGGNQPQHF. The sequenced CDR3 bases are TGCGCCAGCAGCTTTGAGGGGGGCAATCAGCCC.

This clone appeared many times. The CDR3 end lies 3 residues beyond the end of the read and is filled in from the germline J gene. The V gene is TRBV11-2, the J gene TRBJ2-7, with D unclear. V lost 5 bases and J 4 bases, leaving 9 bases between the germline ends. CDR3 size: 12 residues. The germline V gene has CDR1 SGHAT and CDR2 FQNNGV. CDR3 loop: CASSITGYEQYF. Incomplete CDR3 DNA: TGTGCCAGCAGCATTACGGGTTACGAG.

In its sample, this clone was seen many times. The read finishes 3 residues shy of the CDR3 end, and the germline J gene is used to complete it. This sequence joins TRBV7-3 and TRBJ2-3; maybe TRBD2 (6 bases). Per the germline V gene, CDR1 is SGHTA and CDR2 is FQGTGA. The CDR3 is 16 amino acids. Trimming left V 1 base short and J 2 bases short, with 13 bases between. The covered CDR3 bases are TGTGCCAGCAGCTTAAACCGGGACTGGAACACAGATACG. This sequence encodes CASSLNRDWNTDT. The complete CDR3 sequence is CASSLNRDWNTDTQYF. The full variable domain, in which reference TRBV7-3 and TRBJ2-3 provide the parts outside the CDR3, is GAGVSQTPSNKVTEKGKYVELRCDPISGHTALYWYRQSLGQGPEFLIYFQGTGAADDSGLPNDRFFAVRPEGSVSTLKIQRTERGDSAVYLCASSLNRDWNTDTQYFGPGTRLTVL.

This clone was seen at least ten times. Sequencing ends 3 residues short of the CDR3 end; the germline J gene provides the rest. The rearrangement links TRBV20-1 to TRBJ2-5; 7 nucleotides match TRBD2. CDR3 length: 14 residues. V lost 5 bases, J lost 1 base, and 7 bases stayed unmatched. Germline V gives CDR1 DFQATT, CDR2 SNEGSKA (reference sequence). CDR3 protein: CSAAGEGVQETQYF. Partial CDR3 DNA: TGCAGTGCTGCGGGAGAGGGTGTCCAAGAGACC.

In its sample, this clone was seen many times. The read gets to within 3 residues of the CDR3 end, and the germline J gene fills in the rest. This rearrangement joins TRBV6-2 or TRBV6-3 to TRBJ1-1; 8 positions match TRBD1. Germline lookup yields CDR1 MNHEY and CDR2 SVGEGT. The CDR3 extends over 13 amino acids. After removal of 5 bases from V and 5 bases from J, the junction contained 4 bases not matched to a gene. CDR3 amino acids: CASSQDRGTEAFF. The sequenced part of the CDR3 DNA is TGTGCCAGCAGTCAAGACAGGGGAACTGAA.

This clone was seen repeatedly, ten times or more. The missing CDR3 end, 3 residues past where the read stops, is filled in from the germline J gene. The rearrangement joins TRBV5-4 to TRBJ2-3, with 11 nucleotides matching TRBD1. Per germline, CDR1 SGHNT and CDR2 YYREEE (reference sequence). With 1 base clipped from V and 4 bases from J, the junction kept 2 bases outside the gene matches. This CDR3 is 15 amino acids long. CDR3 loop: CASSLWTGGADTQYF. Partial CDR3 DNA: TGTGCCAGCAGCTTGTGGACAGGGGGCGCAGATACG.

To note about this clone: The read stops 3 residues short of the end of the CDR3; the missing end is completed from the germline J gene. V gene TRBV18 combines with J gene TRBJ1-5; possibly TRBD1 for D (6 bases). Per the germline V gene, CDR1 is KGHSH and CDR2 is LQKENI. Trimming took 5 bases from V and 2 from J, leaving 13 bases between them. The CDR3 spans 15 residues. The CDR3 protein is CASSLQGQGNQPQHF. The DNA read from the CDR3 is TGTGCCAGCTCATTACAGGGTCAGGGCAATCAGCCC.

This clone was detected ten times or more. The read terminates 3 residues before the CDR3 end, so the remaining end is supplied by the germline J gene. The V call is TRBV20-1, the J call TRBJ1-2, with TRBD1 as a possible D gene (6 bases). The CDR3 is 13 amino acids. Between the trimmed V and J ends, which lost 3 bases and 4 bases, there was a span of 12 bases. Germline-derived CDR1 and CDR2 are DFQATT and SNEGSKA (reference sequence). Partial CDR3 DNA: TGCAGTGCTAGCCAGGACAGAAGCTATGGC. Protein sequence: CSASQDRSYG. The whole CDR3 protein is CSASQDRSYGYTF.

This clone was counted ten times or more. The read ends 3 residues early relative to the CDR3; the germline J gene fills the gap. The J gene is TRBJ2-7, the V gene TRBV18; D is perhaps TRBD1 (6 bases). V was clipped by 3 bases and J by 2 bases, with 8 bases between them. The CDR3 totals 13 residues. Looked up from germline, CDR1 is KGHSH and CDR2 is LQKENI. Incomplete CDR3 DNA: TGTGCCAGCTCACCGACAGGAACCTACGAG. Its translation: CASSPTGTYE. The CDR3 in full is CASSPTGTYEQYF.

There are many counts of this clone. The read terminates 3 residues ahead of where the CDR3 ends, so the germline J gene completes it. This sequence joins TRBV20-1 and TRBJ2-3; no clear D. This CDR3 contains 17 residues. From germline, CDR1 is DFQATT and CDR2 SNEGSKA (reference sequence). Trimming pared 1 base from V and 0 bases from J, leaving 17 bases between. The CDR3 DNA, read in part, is TGCAGTGCTAGAGCAGGATATGTAGGGCCTAGCACAGATACG. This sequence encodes CSARAGYVGPSTDT. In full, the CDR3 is CSARAGYVGPSTDTQYF.

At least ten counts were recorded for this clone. CDR3 DNA (partial): TGCGCCAGCAGCGCCGACAACGGAAACACC. Its protein is CASSADNGNT. The entire CDR3 sequence reads CASSADNGNTIYF. This chain uses TRBV5-1 with TRBJ1-3, with D unclear. The read is 3 residues too short to cover the CDR3 end, so that end is filled in from the germline J gene. Deletions cut 4 bases from V and 4 bases from J, with 9 bases between. This CDR3 has 13 amino acids. Germline loops: CDR1 SGHRS, CDR2 YFSETQ. The complete variable domain, with remaining parts taken from reference TRBV5-1 and TRBJ1-3, reads KAGVTQTPRYLIKTRGQQVTLSCSPISGHRSVSWYQQTPGQGLQFLFEYFSETQRNKGNFPGRFSGRQFSNSRSEMNVSTLELGDSALYLCASSADNGNTIYFGEGSWLTVV.

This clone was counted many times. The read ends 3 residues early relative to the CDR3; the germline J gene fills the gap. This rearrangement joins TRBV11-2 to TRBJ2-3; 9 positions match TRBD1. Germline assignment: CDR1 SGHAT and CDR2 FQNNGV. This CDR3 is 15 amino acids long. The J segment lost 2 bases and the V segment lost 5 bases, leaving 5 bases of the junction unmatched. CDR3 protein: CASSQRTGVTDTQYF. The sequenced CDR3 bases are TGTGCCAGCAGCCAAAGGACAGGGGTCACAGATACG.

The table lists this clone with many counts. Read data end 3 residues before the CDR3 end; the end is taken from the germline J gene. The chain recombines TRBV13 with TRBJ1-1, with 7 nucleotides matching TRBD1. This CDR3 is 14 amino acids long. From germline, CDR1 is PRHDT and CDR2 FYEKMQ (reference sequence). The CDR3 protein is CASSSRRPSGGAFF. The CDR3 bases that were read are TGTGCCAGCAGCTCACGACGACCCTCAGGGGGT.

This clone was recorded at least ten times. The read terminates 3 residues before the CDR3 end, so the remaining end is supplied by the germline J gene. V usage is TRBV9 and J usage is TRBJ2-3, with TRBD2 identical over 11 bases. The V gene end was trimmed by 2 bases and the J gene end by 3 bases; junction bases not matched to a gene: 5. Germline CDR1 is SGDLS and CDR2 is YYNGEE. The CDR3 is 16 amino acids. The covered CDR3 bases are TGTGCCAGCAGCGTCTTAGCGGGAGGGCTGACAGATACG. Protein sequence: CASSVLAGGLTDT. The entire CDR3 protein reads CASSVLAGGLTDTQYF.

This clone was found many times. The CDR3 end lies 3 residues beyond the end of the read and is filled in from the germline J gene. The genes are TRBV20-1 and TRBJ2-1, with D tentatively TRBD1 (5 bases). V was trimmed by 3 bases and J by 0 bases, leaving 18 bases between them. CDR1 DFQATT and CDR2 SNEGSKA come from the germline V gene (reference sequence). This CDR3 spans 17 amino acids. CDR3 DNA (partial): TGCAGTGCTAGGGATTCTCCTAGGGGTAACTCCTACAATGAG. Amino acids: CSARDSPRGNSYNE. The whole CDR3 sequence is CSARDSPRGNSYNEQFF.